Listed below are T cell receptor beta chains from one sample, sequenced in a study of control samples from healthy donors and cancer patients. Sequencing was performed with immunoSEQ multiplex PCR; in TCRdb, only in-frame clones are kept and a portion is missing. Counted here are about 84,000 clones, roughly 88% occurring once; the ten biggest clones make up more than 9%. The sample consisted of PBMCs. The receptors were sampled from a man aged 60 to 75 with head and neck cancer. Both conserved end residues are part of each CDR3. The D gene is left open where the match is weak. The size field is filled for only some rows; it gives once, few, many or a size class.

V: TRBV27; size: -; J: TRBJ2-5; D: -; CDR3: CASSSSGETQYF; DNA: TGTGCCAGCAGTTCATCGGGGGAGACCCAGTACTTC
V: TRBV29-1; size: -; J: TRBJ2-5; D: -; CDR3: CSVDVAAETQYF; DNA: TGCAGCGTTGACGTAGCGGCAGAGACCCAGTACTTC
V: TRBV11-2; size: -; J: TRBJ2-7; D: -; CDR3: CASSPALFSYEQYF; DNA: TGTGCCAGCAGCCCGGCGTTGTTCTCCTACGAGCAGTACTTC
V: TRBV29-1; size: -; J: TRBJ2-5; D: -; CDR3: CSVAVTIQETQYF; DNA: TGCAGCGTTGCCGTGACTATTCAAGAGACCCAGTACTTC
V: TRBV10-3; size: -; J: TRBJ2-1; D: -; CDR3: CAIRSDGSPLNEQFF; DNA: TGTGCCATCAGATCGGACGGTAGCCCCCTCAATGAGCAGTTCTTC
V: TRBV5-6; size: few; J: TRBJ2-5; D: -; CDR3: CASSLAHRTMGTQYF; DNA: TGTGCCAGCAGCTTGGCTCACAGGACCATGGGGACCCAGTACTTC
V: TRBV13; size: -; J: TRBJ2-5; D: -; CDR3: CASTGFGFETQYF; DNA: TGTGCCAGCACGGGGTTCGGCTTCGAGACCCAGTACTTC
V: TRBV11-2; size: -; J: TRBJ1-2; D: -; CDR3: CASSPRRGYTF; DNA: TGTGCCAGCAGCCCGAGGCGCGGCTACACCTTC
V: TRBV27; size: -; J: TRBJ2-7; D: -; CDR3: CASRPEGGEQYF; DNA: TGTGCCAGCCGCCCCGAGGGGGGAGAGCAGTACTTC
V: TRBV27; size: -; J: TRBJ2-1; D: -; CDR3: CASRTGGNEQFF; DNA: TGTGCCAGCAGGACAGGCGGCAATGAGCAGTTCTTC
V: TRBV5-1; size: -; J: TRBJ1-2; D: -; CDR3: CASRASGKYYGYTF; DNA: TGCGCCAGCAGGGCTTCGGGGAAATACTATGGCTACACCTTC
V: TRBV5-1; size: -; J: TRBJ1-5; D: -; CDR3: CASSPGQRGNQPQHF; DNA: TGCGCCAGCAGCCCGGGACAAAGGGGCAATCAGCCCCAGCATTTT
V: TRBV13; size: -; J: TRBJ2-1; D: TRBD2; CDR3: CASSFFGGGEDEQFF; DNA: TGTGCCAGCAGCTTTTTCGGGGGAGGGGAGGATGAGCAGTTCTTC
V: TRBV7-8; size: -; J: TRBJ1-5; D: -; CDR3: CASSPRGERPQHF; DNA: TGTGCCAGCAGCCCCCGGGGTGAACGGCCCCAGCATTTT
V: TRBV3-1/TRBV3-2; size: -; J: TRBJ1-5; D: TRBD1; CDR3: CASTPGQGQPQHF; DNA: TGTGCCAGCACCCCAGGACAGGGCCAGCCCCAGCATTTT
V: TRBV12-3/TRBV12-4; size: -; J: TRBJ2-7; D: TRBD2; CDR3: CASNRAGASEQYF; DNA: TGTGCCAGCAACCGAGCGGGAGCTTCCGAGCAGTACTTC
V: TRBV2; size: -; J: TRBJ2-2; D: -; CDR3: CASRRTGELFF; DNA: TGTGCCAGCAGGCGCACCGGGGAGCTGTTTTTT
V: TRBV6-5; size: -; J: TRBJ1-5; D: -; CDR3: CASSLNQPQHF; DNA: TGTGCCAGCAGTCTCAATCAGCCCCAGCATTTT
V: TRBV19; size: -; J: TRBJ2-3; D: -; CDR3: CASSITRDTQYF; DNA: TGTGCCAGTAGTATTACACGGGATACGCAGTATTTT
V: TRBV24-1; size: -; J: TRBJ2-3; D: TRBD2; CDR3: CATSDPGLAETSTDTQYF; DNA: TGTGCCACCAGTGATCCGGGACTAGCGGAAACTAGCACAGATACGCAGTATTTT
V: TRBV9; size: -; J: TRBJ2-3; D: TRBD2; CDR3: CASSPGRSDTQYF; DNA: TGTGCCAGCAGCCCCGGGAGGTCAGATACGCAGTATTTT
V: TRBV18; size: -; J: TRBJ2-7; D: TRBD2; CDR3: CASSPDTGTNSYEQYF; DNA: TGTGCCAGCTCACCCGATACCGGGACTAACTCCTACGAGCAGTACTTC
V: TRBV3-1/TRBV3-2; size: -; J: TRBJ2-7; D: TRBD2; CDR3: CASSQEGTTYEQYF; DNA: TGTGCCAGCAGCCAAGAAGGGACTACCTACGAGCAGTACTTC
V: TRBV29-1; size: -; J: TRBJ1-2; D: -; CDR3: CSVAKAGDGYTF; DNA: TGCAGCGTTGCCAAAGCTGGGGATGGCTACACCTTC
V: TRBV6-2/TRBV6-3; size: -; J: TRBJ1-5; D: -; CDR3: CASSYSGRLNQPQHF; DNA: TGTGCCAGCAGTTACTCGGGACGCCTCAATCAGCCCCAGCATTTT
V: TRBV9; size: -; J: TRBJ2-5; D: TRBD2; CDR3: CASSAGTGGRTQYF; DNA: TGTGCCAGCAGCGCCGGGACGGGAGGGAGGACCCAGTACTTC
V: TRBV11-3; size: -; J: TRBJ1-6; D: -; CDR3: CASRIRASSYNSPLHF; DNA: TGTGCCAGCAGAATCAGAGCGAGCTCCTATAATTCACCCCTCCACTTT
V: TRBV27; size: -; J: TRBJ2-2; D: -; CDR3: CASTSLEVGELFF; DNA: TGTGCCAGCACTTCACTAGAGGTCGGGGAGCTGTTTTTT
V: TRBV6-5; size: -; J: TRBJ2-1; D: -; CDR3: CASSYRTEQFF; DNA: TGTGCCAGCAGTTATCGGACCGAGCAGTTCTTC
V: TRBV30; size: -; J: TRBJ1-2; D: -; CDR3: CAWSVRGAWISYTF; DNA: TGTGCCTGGAGTGTACGGGGGGCTTGGATTAGCTACACCTTC
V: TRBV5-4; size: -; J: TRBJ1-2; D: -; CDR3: CASSSHPVTHNYGYTF; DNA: TGTGCCAGCAGCTCTCACCCGGTCACGCATAACTATGGCTACACCTTC
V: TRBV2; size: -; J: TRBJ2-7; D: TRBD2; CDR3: CASSSAGGPFEQYF; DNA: TGTGCCAGCAGTTCAGCGGGAGGGCCTTTCGAGCAGTACTTC
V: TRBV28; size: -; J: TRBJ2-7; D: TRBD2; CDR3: CASSQGLAANYEQYF; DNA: TGTGCCAGCAGCCAAGGACTAGCGGCTAACTACGAGCAGTACTTC
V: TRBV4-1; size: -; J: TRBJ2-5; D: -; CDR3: CASSQAGLARRETQYF; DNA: TGCGCCAGCAGCCAAGCGGGTCTAGCGAGGCGAGAGACCCAGTACTTC
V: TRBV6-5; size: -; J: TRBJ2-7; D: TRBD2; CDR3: CASSLGLRHEGQYF; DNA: TGTGCCAGCAGTTTGGGACTACGACACGAGGGGCAGTACTTC
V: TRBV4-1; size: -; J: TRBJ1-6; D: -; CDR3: CASSQDKGRGPPLHF; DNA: TGCGCCAGCAGCCAAGATAAAGGCAGGGGACCACCCCTCCACTTT
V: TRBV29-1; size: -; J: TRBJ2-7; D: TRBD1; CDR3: CSVLGTGSYEQYF; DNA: TGCAGCGTTTTGGGGACAGGCTCCTACGAGCAGTACTTC
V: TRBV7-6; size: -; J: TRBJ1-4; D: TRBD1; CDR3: CASSFGTGEEKLFF; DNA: TGTGCCAGCAGCTTTGGGACAGGGGAGGAAAAACTGTTTTTT
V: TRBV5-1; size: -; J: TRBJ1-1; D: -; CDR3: CASSPTGQLNTEAFF; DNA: TGCGCCAGCAGCCCAACCGGACAGTTGAACACTGAAGCTTTCTTT
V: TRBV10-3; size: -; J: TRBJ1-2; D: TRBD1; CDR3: CAISESILGRGRQNGYTF; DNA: TGTGCCATCAGTGAGTCGATCCTAGGGAGGGGGCGGCAGAATGGCTACACCTTC
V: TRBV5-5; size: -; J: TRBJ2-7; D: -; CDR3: CASSLYGVREQYF; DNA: TGTGCCAGCAGCCTGTACGGGGTTAGGGAGCAGTACTTC
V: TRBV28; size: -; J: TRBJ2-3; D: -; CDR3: CASSRRGAGTDTQYF; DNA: TGTGCCAGCAGCCGCCGGGGGGCGGGCACAGATACGCAGTATTTT
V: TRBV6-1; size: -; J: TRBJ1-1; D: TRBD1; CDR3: CASSEEGATEAFF; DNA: TGTGCCAGCAGTGAAGAGGGGGCCACTGAAGCTTTCTTT
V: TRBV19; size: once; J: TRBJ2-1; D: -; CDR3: CASSIDRDSSRQFF; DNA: TGTGCCAGTAGTATAGACCGGGACTCCTCCCGGCAGTTCTTC
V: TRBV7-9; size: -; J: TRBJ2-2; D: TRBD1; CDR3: CASRLGTVNTGELFF; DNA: TGTGCCAGCAGACTAGGGACAGTAAACACCGGGGAGCTGTTTTTT